This record covers a single TCR beta chain. The antigen remains undetermined. The record originates from a study of T cell responses to AZD1222 COVID-19 vaccine. Whole-study results and caveats: No day 14 peak samples; only post-peak repertoires were characterized. Targets within unmutated variant regions were reportedly found for nearly half of spike-specific TCRs. Just 5 to 7 people given AZD1222 tested seropositive at baseline.

Germline assignment: CDR1 MNHNS and CDR2 SASEGT. The V and J ends lost 2 bases and 7 bases respectively, with 18 bases between them. This CDR3 contains 16 residues. TCRdb keeps only in-frame clones here, not all; method: immunoSEQ multiplex PCR. The sample contains about 120,000 clones, approximately 93% of which appear only once. This receptor was identified in an adult in good health. This chain joins TRBV6-1 and TRBJ2-1, with D perhaps TRBD2 (6 bases). This material consisted of peripheral blood, taken on day 0 of AZD1222 vaccination. The CDR3 loop reads CASSELERVRMNEQFF. The CDR3 DNA reads as TGTGCCAGCAGTGAATTAGAGCGGGTGAGGATGAATGAGCAGTTCTTC.